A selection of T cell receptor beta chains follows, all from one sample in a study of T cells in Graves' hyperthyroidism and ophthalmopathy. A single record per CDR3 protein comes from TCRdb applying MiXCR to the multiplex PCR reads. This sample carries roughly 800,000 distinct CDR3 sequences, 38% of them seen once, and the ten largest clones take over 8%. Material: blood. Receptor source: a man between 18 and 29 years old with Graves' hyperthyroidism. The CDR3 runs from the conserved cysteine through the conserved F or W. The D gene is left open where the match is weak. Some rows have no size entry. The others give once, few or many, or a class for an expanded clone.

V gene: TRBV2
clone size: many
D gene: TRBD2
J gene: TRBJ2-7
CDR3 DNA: TGTGCCAGCAGCTATAGCGGGGGCTCCTACGAGCAGTACTTC
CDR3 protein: CASSYSGGSYEQYF

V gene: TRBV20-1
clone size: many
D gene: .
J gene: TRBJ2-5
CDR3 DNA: TGCAGTGCTAGGGAACCCCAAGAGACCCAGTACTTC
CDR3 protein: CSAREPQETQYF

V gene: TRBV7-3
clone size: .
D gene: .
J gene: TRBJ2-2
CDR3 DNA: TGTGCCAGCAGCTTGACAATCGCGAACACCGGGGAGCTGTTTTTT
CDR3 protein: CASSLTIANTGELFF

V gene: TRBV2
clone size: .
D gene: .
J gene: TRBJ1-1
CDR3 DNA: TGTGCCAGCAGACTTGAGGGCACCAAAACTGAAGCTTTCTTT
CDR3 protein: CASRLEGTKTEAFF

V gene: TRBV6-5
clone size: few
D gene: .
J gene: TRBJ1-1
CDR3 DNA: TGTGCCAGCAGAGTACCCGGAAGGAACACTGAAGCTTTCTTT
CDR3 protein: CASRVPGRNTEAFF

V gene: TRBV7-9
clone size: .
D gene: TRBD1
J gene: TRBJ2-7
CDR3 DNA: TGTGCCAGCCGCTTGGGACAGGGGTATGTTTTCGAGCAGTACTTC
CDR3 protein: CASRLGQGYVFEQYF

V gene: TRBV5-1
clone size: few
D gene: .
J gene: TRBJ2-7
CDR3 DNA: TGCGCCAGCAGCGATGGTCTATCCTACGAGCAGTACTTC
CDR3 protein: CASSDGLSYEQYF

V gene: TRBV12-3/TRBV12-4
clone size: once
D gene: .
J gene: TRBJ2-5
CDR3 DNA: TGTGCCAGCAGTTTCATGAGCGGAGAGTACCAAGAGACCCAGTACTTC
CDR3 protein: CASSFMSGEYQETQYF

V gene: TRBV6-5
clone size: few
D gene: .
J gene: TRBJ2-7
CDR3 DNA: TGTGCCAGCAGTCAATACACCCTCGAGCAGTACTTC
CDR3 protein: CASSQYTLEQYF

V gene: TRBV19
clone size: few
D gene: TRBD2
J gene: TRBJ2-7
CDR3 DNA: TGTGCCACTTTTGGGAGGGGGACTAGCGGCCTCTACGAGCAGTACTTC
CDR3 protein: CATFGRGTSGLYEQYF

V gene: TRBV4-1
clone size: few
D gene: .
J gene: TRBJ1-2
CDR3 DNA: TGCGCCAGCAGCCAGCGAGAGGGCGGAATGAGTGGCTACACCTTC
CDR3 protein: CASSQREGGMSGYTF

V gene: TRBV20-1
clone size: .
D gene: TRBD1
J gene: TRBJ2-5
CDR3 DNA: TGCAGTGCGGCCTGGGGACAGCAAGAGACCCAGTACTTC
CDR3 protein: CSAAWGQQETQYF

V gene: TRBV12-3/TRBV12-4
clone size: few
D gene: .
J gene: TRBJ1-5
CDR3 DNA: TGTGCCAGCAGTGTTGGGTACCAGCCCCAGCATTTT
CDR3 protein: CASSVGYQPQHF

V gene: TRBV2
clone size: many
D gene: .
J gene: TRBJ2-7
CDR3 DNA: TGTGCCAGCAGTGAAGCCCAGGTCTCCTACGAGCAGTACTTC
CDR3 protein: CASSEAQVSYEQYF

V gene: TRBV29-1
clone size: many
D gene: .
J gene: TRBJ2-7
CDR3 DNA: TGCAGCGTTAACGTAGTCCAGGGTTTGGACGAGCAGTACTTC
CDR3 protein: CSVNVVQGLDEQYF

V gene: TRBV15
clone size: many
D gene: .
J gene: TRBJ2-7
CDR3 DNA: TGTGTACGAATGACTCGTCCGGACGAGCAGTACTTC
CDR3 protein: CVRMTRPDEQYF

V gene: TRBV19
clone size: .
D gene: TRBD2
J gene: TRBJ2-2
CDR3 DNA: TGTGCCAGTAGTTCTGGGACTAGAGTTGAGACCGGGGAGCTGTTTTTT
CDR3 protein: CASSSGTRVETGELFF

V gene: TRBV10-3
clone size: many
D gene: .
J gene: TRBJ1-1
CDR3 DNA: TGTGCCATCACGGAGAGAGCAATGGGGGGCACTGAAGCTTTCTTT
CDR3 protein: CAITERAMGGTEAFF

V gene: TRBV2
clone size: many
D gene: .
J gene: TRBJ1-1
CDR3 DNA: TGTGCCAGCAGTGGGGAAGTGAACACTGAAGCTTTCTTT
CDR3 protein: CASSGEVNTEAFF

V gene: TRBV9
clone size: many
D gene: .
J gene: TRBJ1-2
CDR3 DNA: TGTGCCAGCAGCGATACAGGGAAGGGTGGCTACACCTTC
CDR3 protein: CASSDTGKGGYTF

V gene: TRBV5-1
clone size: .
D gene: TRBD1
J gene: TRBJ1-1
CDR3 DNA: TGCGCCAGCAGCGGAAGGGGGCGCTTGGCTGAAGCTTTCTTT
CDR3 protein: CASSGRGRLAEAFF

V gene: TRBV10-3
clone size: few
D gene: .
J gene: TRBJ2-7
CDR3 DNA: TGTGCCAGCACCTCGGAGGGACCCTACGAGCAGTACTTC
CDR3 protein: CASTSEGPYEQYF

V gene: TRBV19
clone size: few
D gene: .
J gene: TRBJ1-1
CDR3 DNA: TGTGCCAGTAGTACCCAGGGTTACCTAATGAACACTGAAGCTTTCTTT
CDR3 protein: CASSTQGYLMNTEAFF

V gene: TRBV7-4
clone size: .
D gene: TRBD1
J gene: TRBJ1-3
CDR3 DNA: TGTGCCAGCAGCCCAGCCGTACGGACAGGGGGCCCTGGAAACACCATATATTTT
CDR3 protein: CASSPAVRTGGPGNTIYF

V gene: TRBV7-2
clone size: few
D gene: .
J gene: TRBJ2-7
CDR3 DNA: TGTGCCAGCAGCTCACCTATGGGAGAGCAGTACTTC
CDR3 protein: CASSSPMGEQYF

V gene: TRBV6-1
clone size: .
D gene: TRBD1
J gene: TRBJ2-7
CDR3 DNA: TGTGCCAGCAGTGAAGCGGGACAGTCCTACGAGCAGTACTTC
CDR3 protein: CASSEAGQSYEQYF

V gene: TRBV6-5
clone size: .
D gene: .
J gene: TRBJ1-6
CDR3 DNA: TGTGCCAGCAGGGGGAATAATTCACCCCTCCACTTT
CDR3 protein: CASRGNNSPLHF

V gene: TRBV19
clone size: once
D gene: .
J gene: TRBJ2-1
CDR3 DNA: TGTGCCAGTAGTATCCCGGTTTTGGGTGAGCAGTTCTTC
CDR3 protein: CASSIPVLGEQFF

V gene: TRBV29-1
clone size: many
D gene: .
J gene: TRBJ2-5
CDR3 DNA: TGCAGCGTTGGAAGGATGGGGCTTTACCAAGAGACCCAGTACTTC
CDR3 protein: CSVGRMGLYQETQYF

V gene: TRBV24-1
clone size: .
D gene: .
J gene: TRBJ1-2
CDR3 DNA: TGTGCCACCAGTGATCGGGGGCGCGGCTATGGCTACACCTTC
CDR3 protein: CATSDRGRGYGYTF

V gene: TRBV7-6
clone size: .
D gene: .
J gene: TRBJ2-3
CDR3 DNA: TGTGCCAGCAGCTTAGGGCCTCAGGATACGCAGTATTTT
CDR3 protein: CASSLGPQDTQYF